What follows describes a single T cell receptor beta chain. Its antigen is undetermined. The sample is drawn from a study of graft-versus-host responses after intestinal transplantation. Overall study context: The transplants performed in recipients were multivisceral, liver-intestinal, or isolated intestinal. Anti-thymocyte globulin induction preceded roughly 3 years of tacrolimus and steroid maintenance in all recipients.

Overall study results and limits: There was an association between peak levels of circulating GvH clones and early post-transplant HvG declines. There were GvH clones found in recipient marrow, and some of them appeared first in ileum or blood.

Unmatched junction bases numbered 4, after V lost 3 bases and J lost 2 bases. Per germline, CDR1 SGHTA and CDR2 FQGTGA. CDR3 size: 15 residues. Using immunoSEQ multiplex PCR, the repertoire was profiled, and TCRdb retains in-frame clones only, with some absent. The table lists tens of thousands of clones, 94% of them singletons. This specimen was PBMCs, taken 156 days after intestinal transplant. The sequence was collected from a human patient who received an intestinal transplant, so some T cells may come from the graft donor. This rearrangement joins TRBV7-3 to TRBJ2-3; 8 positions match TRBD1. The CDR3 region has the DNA TGTGCCAGCAGCTTTGGACAGGGTTTCACAGATACGCAGTATTTT. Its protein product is CASSFGQGFTDTQYF.